The sequence of this T cell receptor beta chain was determined in a study of blood T cell repertoires in COVID-19. Study context: Samples of COVID-19 (acute and convalescent) were obtained from the United States, Italy and Spain.

Repertoires were generated with immunoSEQ multiplex PCR, while TCRdb's copy carries only in-frame clones and drops some. The sample lists about 250,000 clones, about 89% occurring once. V lost 4 bases, J lost 2 bases, and 12 bases lay in between. Germline V gives CDR1 GTSNPN, CDR2 SVGIG (reference sequence). The CDR3 runs to 13 residues. The sequence was collected from a woman aged 40 to 50 who had recovered from COVID-19. Sequencing used peripheral blood. The J gene is TRBJ2-7, the V gene TRBV30, with D maybe TRBD2 (7 bases). The CDR3 is CAWNLGGPYEQYF. In nucleotides, the CDR3 is TGTGCCTGGAATCTCGGGGGGCCCTACGAGCAGTACTTC.